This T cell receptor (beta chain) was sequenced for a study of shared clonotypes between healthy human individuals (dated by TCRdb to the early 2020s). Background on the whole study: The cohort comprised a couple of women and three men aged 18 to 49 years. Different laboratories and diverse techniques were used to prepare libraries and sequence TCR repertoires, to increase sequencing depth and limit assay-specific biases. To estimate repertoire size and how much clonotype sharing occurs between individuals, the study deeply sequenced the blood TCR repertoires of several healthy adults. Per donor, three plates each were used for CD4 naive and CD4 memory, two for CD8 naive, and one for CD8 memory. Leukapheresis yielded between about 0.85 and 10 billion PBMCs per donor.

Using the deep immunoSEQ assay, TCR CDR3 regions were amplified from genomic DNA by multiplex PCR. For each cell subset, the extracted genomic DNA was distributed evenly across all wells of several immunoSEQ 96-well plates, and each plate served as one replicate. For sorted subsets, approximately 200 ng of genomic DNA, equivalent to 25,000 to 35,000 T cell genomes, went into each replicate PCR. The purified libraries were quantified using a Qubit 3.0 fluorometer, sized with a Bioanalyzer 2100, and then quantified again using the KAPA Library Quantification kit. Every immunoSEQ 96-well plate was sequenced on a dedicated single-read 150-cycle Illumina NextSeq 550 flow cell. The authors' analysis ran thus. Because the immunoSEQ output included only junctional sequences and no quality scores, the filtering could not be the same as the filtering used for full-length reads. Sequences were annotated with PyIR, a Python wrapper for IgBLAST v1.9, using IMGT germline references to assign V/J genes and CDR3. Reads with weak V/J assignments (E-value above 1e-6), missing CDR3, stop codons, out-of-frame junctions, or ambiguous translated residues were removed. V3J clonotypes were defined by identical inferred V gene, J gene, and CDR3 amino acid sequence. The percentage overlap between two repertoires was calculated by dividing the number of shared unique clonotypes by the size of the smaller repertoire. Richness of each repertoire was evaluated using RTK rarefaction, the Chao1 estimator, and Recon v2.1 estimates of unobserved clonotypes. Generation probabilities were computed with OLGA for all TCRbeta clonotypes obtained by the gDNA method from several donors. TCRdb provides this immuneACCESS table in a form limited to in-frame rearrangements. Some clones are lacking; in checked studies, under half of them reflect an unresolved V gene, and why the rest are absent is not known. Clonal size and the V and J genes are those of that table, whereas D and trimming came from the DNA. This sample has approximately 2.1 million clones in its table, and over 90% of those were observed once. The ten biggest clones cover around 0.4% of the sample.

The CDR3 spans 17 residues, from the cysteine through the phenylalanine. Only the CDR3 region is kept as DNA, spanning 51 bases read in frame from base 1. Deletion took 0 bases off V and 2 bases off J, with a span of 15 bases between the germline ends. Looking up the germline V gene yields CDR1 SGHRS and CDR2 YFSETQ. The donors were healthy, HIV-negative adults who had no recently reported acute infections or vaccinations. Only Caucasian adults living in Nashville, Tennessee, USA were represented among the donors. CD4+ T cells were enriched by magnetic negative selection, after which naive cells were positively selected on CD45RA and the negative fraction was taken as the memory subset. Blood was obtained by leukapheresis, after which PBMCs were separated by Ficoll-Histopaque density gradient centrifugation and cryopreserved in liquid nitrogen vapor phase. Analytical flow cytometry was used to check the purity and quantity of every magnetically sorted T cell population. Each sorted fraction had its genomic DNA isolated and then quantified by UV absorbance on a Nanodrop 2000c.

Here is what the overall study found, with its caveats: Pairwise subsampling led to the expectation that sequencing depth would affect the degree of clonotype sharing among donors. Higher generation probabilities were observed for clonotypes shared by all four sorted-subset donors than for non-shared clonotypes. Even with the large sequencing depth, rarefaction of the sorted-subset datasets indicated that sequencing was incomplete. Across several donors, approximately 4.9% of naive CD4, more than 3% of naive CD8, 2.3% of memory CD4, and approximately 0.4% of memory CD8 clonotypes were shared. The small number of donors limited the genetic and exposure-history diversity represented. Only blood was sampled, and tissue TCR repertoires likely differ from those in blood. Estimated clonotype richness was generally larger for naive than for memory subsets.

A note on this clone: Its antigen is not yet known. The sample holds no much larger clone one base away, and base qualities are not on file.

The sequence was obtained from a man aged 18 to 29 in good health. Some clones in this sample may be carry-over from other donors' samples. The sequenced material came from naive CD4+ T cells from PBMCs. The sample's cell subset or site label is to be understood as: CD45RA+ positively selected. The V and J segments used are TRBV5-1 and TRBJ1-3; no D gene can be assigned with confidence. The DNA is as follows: TGCGCCAGCAGCTTGGCCGCGCCCCGCGTCGCTGGAAACACCATATATTTT. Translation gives CASSLAAPRVAGNTIYF.